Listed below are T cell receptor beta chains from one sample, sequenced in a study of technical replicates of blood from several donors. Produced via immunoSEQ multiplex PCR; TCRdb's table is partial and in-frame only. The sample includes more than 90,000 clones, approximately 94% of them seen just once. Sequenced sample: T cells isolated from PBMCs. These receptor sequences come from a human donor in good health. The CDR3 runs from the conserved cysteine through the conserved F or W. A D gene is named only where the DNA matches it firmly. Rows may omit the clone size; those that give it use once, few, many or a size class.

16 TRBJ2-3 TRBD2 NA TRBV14 TGTGCCAGCAGCCAAGGACTAGCGGGGTTGGTAGATACGCAGTATTTT CASSQGLAGLVDTQYF
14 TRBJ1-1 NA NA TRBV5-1 TGCGCCAGCAGCTTGGGAATACGGGACACTGAAGCTTTCTTT CASSLGIRDTEAFF
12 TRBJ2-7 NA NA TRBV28 TGTGCCAGCAGTTCCCCCTGGGAGGAGCAGTACTTC CASSSPWEEQYF
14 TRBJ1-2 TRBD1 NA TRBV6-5 TGTGCCAGCAGTCACAGGGGAGGCGACTATGGCTACACCTTC CASSHRGGDYGYTF
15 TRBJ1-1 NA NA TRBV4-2 TGTGCCAGCAGCCAATTGGACCGAATAGAGGGTGAAGCTTTCTTT CASSQLDRIEGEAFF
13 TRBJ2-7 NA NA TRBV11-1 TGTGCCAGCAGCTTGGGCAGGTCCTACGAGCAGTACTTC CASSLGRSYEQYF
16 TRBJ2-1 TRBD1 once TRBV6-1 TGTGCCAGCAGTGAACTGGACAGGGGCTACTACAATGAGCAGTTCTTC CASSELDRGYYNEQFF
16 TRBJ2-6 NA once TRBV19 TGTGCCAGTAACCTATACAGAGTCTCTGGGGCCAACGTCCTGACTTTC CASNLYRVSGANVLTF
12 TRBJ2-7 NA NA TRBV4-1 TGCGCCAGCAGCCAGAGGGAGTACGAGCAGTACTTC CASSQREYEQYF
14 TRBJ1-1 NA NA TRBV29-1 TGCAGCGTTGGTACAGGGAATTTGATCACTGAAGCTTTCTTT CSVGTGNLITEAFF
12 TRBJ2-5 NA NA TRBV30 TGTGCCTGGTCCTACGGCCAAGAGACCCAGTACTTC CAWSYGQETQYF
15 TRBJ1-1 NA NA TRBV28 TGTGCCAGCCAGTTTCATAGTCCCGGGAGGACTGAAGCTTTCTTT CASQFHSPGRTEAFF
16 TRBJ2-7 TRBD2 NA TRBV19 TGTGCCAGTAGTATGATGTCTCTAGCGGGAACTTACGAGCAGTACTTC CASSMMSLAGTYEQYF
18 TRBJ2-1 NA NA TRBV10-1 TGCGCCAGCAGTTTGGGGGGGCTGGCCGGTAGCTCCTACAATGAGCAGTTCTTC CASSLGGLAGSSYNEQFF
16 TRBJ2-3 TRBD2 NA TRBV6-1 TGTGCCAGCAGTGTTCTCGTCGGGGGGTCCACAGATACGCAGTATTTT CASSVLVGGSTDTQYF
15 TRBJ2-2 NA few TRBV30 TGTGCCTGGAGTGTATATCCAGGGTCCACCGGGGAGCTGTTTTTT CAWSVYPGSTGELFF
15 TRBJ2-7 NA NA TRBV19 TGTGCCAGCAGTCCCACAGGCGTCACCCCCTACGAGCAGTACTTC CASSPTGVTPYEQYF
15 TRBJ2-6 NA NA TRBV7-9 TGTGCCAGCAGCTTAGTTCCCGAGGGGGCCAACGTCCTGACTTTC CASSLVPEGANVLTF
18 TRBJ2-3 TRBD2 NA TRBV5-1 TGCGCCAGCAGCTTGGCCCGTTCAAGCGGGAAGACCACAGATACGCAGTATTTT CASSLARSSGKTTDTQYF
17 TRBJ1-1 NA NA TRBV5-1 TGCGCCAGCAGCTCCACCCCTTTTGAGGGATGGAACACTGAAGCTTTCTTT CASSSTPFEGWNTEAFF
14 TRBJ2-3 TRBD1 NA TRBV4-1 TGCGCCAGCAGAGACAGGGGGAACACAGATACGCAGTATTTT CASRDRGNTDTQYF
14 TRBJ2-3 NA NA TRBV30 TGTGCCTGGAGTGTAGGGCAGGGAACAGATACGCAGTATTTT CAWSVGQGTDTQYF
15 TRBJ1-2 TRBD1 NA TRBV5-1 TGCGCCAGCAGCTTGGGGCAGGGGGAGAACTATGGCTACACCTTC CASSLGQGENYGYTF
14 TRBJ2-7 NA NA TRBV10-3 TGTGCCATCAGTCTCGCAAGGACATCGGACGAGCAGTACTTC CAISLARTSDEQYF